The rows below give T cell receptor beta chains drawn from one sample of a study of blood T cells in healthy people across ages. TCRdb ran MiXCR on the 5' RACE reads and lists one entry per CDR3 protein. The sample includes about 1.6 million distinct CDR3 sequences, about 32% seen only once; the top ten take 11%. Material for sequencing was blood. These receptors were collected from a woman aged 25 to 39 in good health. The CDR3 runs from the conserved cysteine through the conserved F or W. Fields, in order: V gene, D gene, clone size, J gene, CDR3 DNA, CDR3 protein. D genes are given only for firm matches. Rows give clone size only sometimes, using once, few, many, or a class for an expanded clone.

>TRBV20-1|TRBD1|few|TRBJ2-7
TGCAGTGCTCCGGGACAGGGGTACTACGAGCAGTACTTC
CSAPGQGYYEQYF
>TRBV29-1|TRBD2|-|TRBJ2-1
TGCAGCGCTCCACTAGCGTATGAGCAGTTCTTC
CSAPLAYEQFF
>TRBV6-6|TRBD2|-|TRBJ2-7
TGTGCCGGCAGTCCCCTAGCGGGAGGGCCTAGTTACGAGCAGTACTTC
CAGSPLAGGPSYEQYF
>TRBV5-4|-|once|TRBJ2-3
TGTGCCAGCAGCTCACGTCTGCGAGGGTCGAGCACAGATACGCAGTATTTT
CASSSRLRGSSTDTQYF
>TRBV5-4|TRBD1|-|TRBJ2-3
TGTGCCAGCAGCCGGACAGGGGCTGTGGGCACAGATACGCAGTATTTT
CASSRTGAVGTDTQYF
>TRBV6-2/TRBV6-3|-|-|TRBJ1-2
TGTGCCGGCAGTTTGTCAGAGGACTATGGCTACACCTTC
CAGSLSEDYGYTF
>TRBV6-5|-|few|TRBJ1-2
TGTGCCAGCAGTTACGGGGGATCAGAATATGGCTACACCTTC
CASSYGGSEYGYTF
>TRBV28|-|few|TRBJ1-5
TGTGCCAGCAGGGTACAGGAATATAGCAATCAGCCCCAGCATTTT
CASRVQEYSNQPQHF
>TRBV12-1|-|-|TRBJ2-1
TGTGCCAGCAGCCAGAGGACTAGCGGGCCCCCCGCCCAGCAGTTCTTC
CASSQRTSGPPAQQFF
>TRBV24-1|-|-|TRBJ2-6
TGTGCCACCAGTGATTTCTCGGCTACCGGGGCCAACGTCCCGACTTTC
CATSDFSATGANVPTF
>TRBV11-2|-|-|TRBJ2-5
TGTGCCAGCAGCTTAGATCTGGGGCACCAAGAGACCCAGTACTTC
CASSLDLGHQETQYF
>TRBV7-2|TRBD1|few|TRBJ1-4
TGTGCCAGCAGCTCGTACAGGGGTCAGGTTGTTGAAAAACTGTTTTTT
CASSSYRGQVVEKLFF
>TRBV6-6|-|-|TRBJ1-2
TGTGCCAGCTCTCCAAAAGCGGAGTGCTATGGCTACACCTTC
CASSPKAECYGYTF
>TRBV28|-|few|TRBJ1-2
TGTGCCAGCAGTTTAGGAGGGGCCGCACCCTATGGCTACACCTTC
CASSLGGAAPYGYTF
>TRBV3-1|-|-|TRBJ2-5
TGTGCCAGCAGCCCTGTAGCGGAGCAGTACTTC
CASSPVAEQYF
>TRBV7-2|-|few|TRBJ1-2
TGTGCCAGCAGAACAACAGGCTATGGCTACACCTTC
CASRTTGYGYTF
>TRBV4-3|-|-|TRBJ2-1
TGCGCCAGCAGCCAAGATTCGACCTATGACAATGAGCAGTTCTTC
CASSQDSTYDNEQFF
>TRBV5-5|-|-|TRBJ1-4
TGTGCCAGCAGCTACCTGTGGGGTGAAAAACTGTTTTTT
CASSYLWGEKLFF
>TRBV30|-|-|TRBJ2-1
TGTGCCTGGAGGGCGACCGGGGGCTGGAATGAGCAGTTCTTC
CAWRATGGWNEQFF
>TRBV6-5|-|few|TRBJ2-7
TGTGCCAGCAGTAACGCGGTGCAGGGTCGGAACGAGCAGTACTTC
CASSNAVQGRNEQYF
>TRBV20-1|-|-|TRBJ1-6
TGCAGTGCCCCCGAGGGAGGGTTGCCACCCCTCCACTTT
CSAPEGGLPPLHF
>TRBV6-5|TRBD1|few|TRBJ2-1
TGTGCCAGCAGTCCCGCGGACAGGGCAAAGAATGAGCAGTTCTTC
CASSPADRAKNEQFF
>TRBV6-5|-|-|TRBJ2-7
TGTGCCAGCAGTCAGGGGCTCTCCACCGAGCAGTACTTC
CASSQGLSTEQYF
>TRBV2|TRBD2|few|TRBJ2-7
TGTGCCAGCAGTGAGGCGTGGCGGGGGTTAAGATACGAGCAGTACTTC
CASSEAWRGLRYEQYF
>TRBV9|-|-|TRBJ1-2
TGTGCCAGCAGCGTAGACGGACAGACTAACTATGACTACACCTTC
CASSVDGQTNYDYTF
>TRBV27|TRBD1|few|TRBJ2-7
TGTGCCAGCAGTGCGAGGTCAACAGGGGCCTACGAGCAGTACTTC
CASSARSTGAYEQYF
>TRBV10-1|-|few|TRBJ2-1
TGCGCCAGCAGTTTATTCGGGACCGGATACAATGAGCAGTTCTTC
CASSLFGTGYNEQFF
>TRBV3-1|TRBD2|-|TRBJ2-5
TGTGCCAGCAGCCAAGCGAGGCGGGGGGATTACCAAGAGACCCAGTACTTC
CASSQARRGDYQETQYF
>TRBV28|TRBD1|few|TRBJ2-1
TGTGCCAGCAGTTCTCTGAACAGGGGGCTTTATGAGCAGTTCTTC
CASSSLNRGLYEQFF
>TRBV7-6|-|few|TRBJ2-7
TGTGCCAGCAGCTCGGAGTTGGGACACGAGCAGTACTTC
CASSSELGHEQYF
>TRBV9|-|-|TRBJ2-1
TGTGCCAGCAGCGTAGCGGGGACGGGAGAGCAGTTCTTC
CASSVAGTGEQFF
>TRBV20-1|-|-|TRBJ2-1
TGCAGTGCTATCCCCCCAGGGTTACTCAATGAGCAGTTCTTC
CSAIPPGLLNEQFF